A selection of T cell receptor beta chains follows, all from one sample in a study of regulatory T cells in long-lasting Graves disease. TCRdb reprocessed the multiplex PCR reads with MiXCR, giving one entry per CDR3 protein. Here the sample spans around 430,000 distinct CDR3 sequences, less than 25% being singletons. Sequences were derived from peripheral blood mononuclear cells (PBMCs), sampled when the disease was refractory, from a patient treated with antithyroid drugs. Source of these receptors: a female donor with Graves disease. Both conserved end residues are part of each CDR3. D genes are given only for firm matches. Not every row has a clone size; where given, it reads once, few, many or a size class.

V gene: TRBV28; J gene: TRBJ2-7; clone size: many; D gene: .; CDR3 DNA: TGTGCCAGCATCCCAGGGGTTGGAACCTACGAGCAGTACTTC; CDR3 protein: CASIPGVGTYEQYF
V gene: TRBV28; J gene: TRBJ2-7; clone size: many; D gene: TRBD1; CDR3 DNA: TGTGCCAGCAGTTCTCCGGGACAGGGGAATGAGGAGCAGTACTTC; CDR3 protein: CASSSPGQGNEEQYF
V gene: TRBV5-8; J gene: TRBJ1-5; clone size: few; D gene: .; CDR3 DNA: TGTGCCAGCAGCTCCAGGAGGGGGGACAATCAGCCCCAGCATTTT; CDR3 protein: CASSSRRGDNQPQHF
V gene: TRBV19; J gene: TRBJ1-5; clone size: many; D gene: .; CDR3 DNA: TGTGCCAGTAGTATAAGAGGCCAGAATCAGCCCCAGCATTTT; CDR3 protein: CASSIRGQNQPQHF
V gene: TRBV13; J gene: TRBJ2-2; clone size: .; D gene: .; CDR3 DNA: TGTGCCAGCAGCTTAGGGAGGGAGACCGTGGGGGAGCTGTTTTTT; CDR3 protein: CASSLGRETVGELFF
V gene: TRBV11-2; J gene: TRBJ2-7; clone size: few; D gene: .; CDR3 DNA: TGTGCCAGCAGCTTAATGGACGGCGGACTCTCCTACGAGCAGTACTTC; CDR3 protein: CASSLMDGGLSYEQYF
V gene: TRBV7-2; J gene: TRBJ1-2; clone size: many; D gene: TRBD1; CDR3 DNA: TGTGCCAGCAGCCCAGAACGATCCTGGGACAGGGAGGGCTACACCTTC; CDR3 protein: CASSPERSWDREGYTF
V gene: TRBV12-3/TRBV12-4; J gene: TRBJ1-4; clone size: many; D gene: TRBD1; CDR3 DNA: TGTGCCAGCAGTCACCGTTCGGGACAGGGGGGTGAAAAACTGTTTTTT; CDR3 protein: CASSHRSGQGGEKLFF
V gene: TRBV19; J gene: TRBJ1-6; clone size: .; D gene: TRBD1; CDR3 DNA: TGTGCCAGTGGGGGACAGGTCAATTCACCCCTCCACTTT; CDR3 protein: CASGGQVNSPLHF
V gene: TRBV2; J gene: TRBJ2-2; clone size: many; D gene: .; CDR3 DNA: TGTGCCAGCGGGATCCTCGGGCTAACCGGGGAGCTGTTTTTT; CDR3 protein: CASGILGLTGELFF
V gene: TRBV7-3; J gene: TRBJ2-7; clone size: .; D gene: .; CDR3 DNA: TGTGCCAGCAGCCGCGAACCGGCTGAGACTACCAAGAAATACGAGCAGTACTTC; CDR3 protein: CASSREPAETTKKYEQYF
V gene: TRBV29-1; J gene: TRBJ1-4; clone size: few; D gene: .; CDR3 DNA: TGCAGCGCGGGGGGCAGGGTTAATGAAAAACTGTTTTTT; CDR3 protein: CSAGGRVNEKLFF
V gene: TRBV13; J gene: TRBJ2-5; clone size: many; D gene: .; CDR3 DNA: TGTGCCAGCAGCTCACGAGCGGAGCAAGAGACCCAGTACTTC; CDR3 protein: CASSSRAEQETQYF
V gene: TRBV15; J gene: TRBJ2-2; clone size: many; D gene: TRBD2; CDR3 DNA: TGTGCCACCAGCAGAGAGACTAGCGGCGGGGAGCTGTTTTTT; CDR3 protein: CATSRETSGGELFF
V gene: TRBV28; J gene: TRBJ1-3; clone size: many; D gene: .; CDR3 DNA: TGTGCCAGCAGTACATCATGGGACACCATATATTTT; CDR3 protein: CASSTSWDTIYF
V gene: TRBV6-1; J gene: TRBJ1-1; clone size: many; D gene: .; CDR3 DNA: TGTGCCAGCAGACCCCCGGGACCCCCGAACACTGAAGCTTTCTTT; CDR3 protein: CASRPPGPPNTEAFF
V gene: TRBV5-1; J gene: TRBJ2-7; clone size: few; D gene: .; CDR3 DNA: TGCGCCAGCAGTTATAGGGTCCTATCCGACGAGCAGTACTTC; CDR3 protein: CASSYRVLSDEQYF
V gene: TRBV7-2; J gene: TRBJ1-6; clone size: .; D gene: .; CDR3 DNA: TGTGCCAGCAGCCCCACAGTGGGGGGTTTCTCCTATAATTCACCCCTCCACTTT; CDR3 protein: CASSPTVGGFSYNSPLHF
V gene: TRBV6-1; J gene: TRBJ2-7; clone size: few; D gene: TRBD1; CDR3 DNA: TGTGCCAGCAAAGGACAGGCCGCCTACGAGCAGTACTTC; CDR3 protein: CASKGQAAYEQYF
V gene: TRBV9; J gene: TRBJ2-5; clone size: few; D gene: .; CDR3 DNA: TGTGCCAGCAGCGTTTCAGGGGGAGGAGAGACCCAGTACTTC; CDR3 protein: CASSVSGGGETQYF
V gene: TRBV9; J gene: TRBJ1-6; clone size: few; D gene: TRBD1; CDR3 DNA: TGTGCCAGCAGCGCAGGGACAGGGGAATCCTATAATTCACCCCTCCACTTT; CDR3 protein: CASSAGTGESYNSPLHF
V gene: TRBV2; J gene: TRBJ1-1; clone size: many; D gene: .; CDR3 DNA: TGTGCCTTAACTGGGGAGGAATGGACTGAAGCTTTCTTT; CDR3 protein: CALTGEEWTEAFF
V gene: TRBV7-2; J gene: TRBJ1-2; clone size: many; D gene: .; CDR3 DNA: TGTGCCAGCAGCTTAGCTGGGGAGGGAGGATTTGGCTACACCTTC; CDR3 protein: CASSLAGEGGFGYTF
V gene: TRBV19; J gene: TRBJ2-7; clone size: .; D gene: TRBD1; CDR3 DNA: TGTGCCAGTATGGCCGGGACAGGGTACTACGAGCAGTACTTC; CDR3 protein: CASMAGTGYYEQYF
V gene: TRBV28; J gene: TRBJ1-2; clone size: .; D gene: TRBD1; CDR3 DNA: TGTGCCAGCAGACCTCGACAGGGGACTGGCTACACCTTC; CDR3 protein: CASRPRQGTGYTF
V gene: TRBV28; J gene: TRBJ2-2; clone size: .; D gene: TRBD1; CDR3 DNA: TGTGCCAGCAGTTTTGAGGGGGCGGGCACCGGGGAGCTGTTTTTT; CDR3 protein: CASSFEGAGTGELFF